This T cell receptor beta chain was identified in a study of shared clonotypes between healthy human individuals. Overall study: Per-donor plates numbered three CD4 naive, three CD4 memory, two CD8 naive and one CD8 memory. Study observations and caveats: Larger estimated richness was generally recorded for naive subsets relative to memory subsets. All-four-donor shared clonotypes had higher generation probabilities than non-shared clonotypes did.

In the naive CD8 group, cells lacked CD45RO and were positively selected for CCR7, so terminally differentiated effector memory CD45RA+ cells were left out. Each replicate PCR on the sorted subsets used around 200 ng DNA (around 31,000 T cell genomes). Using immunoSEQ multiplex PCR, the repertoire was profiled, and TCRdb retains in-frame clones only, with some absent. Of a few million clones listed, around 95% are singletons. Looked up from germline, CDR1 is SEHNR and CDR2 is FQNEAQ (reference sequence). Trimming at V came to 5 bases and at J to 7 bases, leaving 13 bases not matched to a gene. The CDR3 sequence is 15 residues long. As to this clone: What it recognizes is unknown.

The TCR sequence derives from a man aged 18 to 35 in good health. Some clones in this sample may be carry-over from other donors' samples. The sample taken for sequencing was naive CD8+ T cells from PBMCs. This chain connects TRBV7-9 to TRBJ1-1, with TRBD1 matching 7 bases. DNA of the CDR3: TGTGCCAGCAGCAGTAGACAGGGTTACGGGGATGAAGCTTTCTTT. Its protein is CASSSRQGYGDEAFF.